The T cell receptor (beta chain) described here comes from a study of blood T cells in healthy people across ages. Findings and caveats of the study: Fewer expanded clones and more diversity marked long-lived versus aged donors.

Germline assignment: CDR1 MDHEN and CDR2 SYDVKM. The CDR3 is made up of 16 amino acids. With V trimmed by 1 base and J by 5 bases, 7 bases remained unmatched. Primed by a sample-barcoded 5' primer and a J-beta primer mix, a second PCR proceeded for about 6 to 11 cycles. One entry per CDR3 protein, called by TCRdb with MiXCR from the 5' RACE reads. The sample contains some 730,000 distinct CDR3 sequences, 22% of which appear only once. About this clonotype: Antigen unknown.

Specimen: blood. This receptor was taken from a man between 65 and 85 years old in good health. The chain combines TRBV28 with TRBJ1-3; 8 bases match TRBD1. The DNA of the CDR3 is TGTGCCAGCAGTTTATCCTCGACAGGGGCGAGAAACACCATATATTTT. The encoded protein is CASSLSSTGARNTIYF.